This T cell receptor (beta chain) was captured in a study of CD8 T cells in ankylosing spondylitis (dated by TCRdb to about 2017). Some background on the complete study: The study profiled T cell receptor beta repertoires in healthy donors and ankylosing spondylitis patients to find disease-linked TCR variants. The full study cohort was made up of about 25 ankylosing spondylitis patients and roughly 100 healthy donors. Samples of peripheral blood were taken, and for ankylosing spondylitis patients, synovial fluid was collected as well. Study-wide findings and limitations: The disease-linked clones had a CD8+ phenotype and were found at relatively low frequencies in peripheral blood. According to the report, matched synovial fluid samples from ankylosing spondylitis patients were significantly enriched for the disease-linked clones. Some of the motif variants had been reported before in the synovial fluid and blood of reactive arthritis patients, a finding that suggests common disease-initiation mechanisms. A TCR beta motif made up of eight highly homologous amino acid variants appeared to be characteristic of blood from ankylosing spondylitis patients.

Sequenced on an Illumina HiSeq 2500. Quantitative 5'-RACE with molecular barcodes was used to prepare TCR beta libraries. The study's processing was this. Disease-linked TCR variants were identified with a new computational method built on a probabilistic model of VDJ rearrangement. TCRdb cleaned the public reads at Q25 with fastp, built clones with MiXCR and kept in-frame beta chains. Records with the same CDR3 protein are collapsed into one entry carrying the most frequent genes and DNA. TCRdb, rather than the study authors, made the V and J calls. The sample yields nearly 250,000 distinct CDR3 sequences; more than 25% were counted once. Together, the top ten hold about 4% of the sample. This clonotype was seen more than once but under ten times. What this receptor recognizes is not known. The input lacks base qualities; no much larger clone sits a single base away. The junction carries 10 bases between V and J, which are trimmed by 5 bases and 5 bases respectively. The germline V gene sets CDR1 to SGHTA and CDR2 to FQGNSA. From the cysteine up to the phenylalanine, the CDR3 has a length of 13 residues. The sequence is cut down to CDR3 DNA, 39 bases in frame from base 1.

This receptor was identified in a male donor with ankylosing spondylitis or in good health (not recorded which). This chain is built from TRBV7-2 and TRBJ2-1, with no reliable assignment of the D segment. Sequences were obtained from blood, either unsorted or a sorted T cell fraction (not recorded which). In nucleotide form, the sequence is TGTGCCAGCAGCCTCGGACCACACAATGAGCAGTTCTTC. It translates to CASSLGPHNEQFF. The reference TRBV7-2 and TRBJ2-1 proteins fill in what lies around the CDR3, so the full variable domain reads GAGVSQSPSNKVTEKGKDVELRCDPISGHTALYWYRQSLGQGLEFLIYFQGNSAPDKSGLPSDRFSAERTGGSVSTLTIQRTQQEDSAVYLCASSLGPHNEQFFGPGTRLTVL.